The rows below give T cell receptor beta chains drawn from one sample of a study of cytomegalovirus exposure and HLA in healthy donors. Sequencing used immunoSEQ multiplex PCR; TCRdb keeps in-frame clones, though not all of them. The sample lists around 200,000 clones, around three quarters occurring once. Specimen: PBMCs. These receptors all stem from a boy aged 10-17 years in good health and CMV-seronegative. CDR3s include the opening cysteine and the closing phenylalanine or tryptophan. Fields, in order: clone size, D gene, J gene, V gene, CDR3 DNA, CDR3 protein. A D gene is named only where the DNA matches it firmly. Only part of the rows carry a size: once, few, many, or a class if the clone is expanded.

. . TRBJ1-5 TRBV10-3 TGTGCCATCAGTGAGGGGGGCTATCAGCCCCAGCATTTT CAISEGGYQPQHF
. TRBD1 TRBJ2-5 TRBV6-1 TGTGCCAGCAGTCTCCGACAGGGGTCACAAGAGACCCAGTACTTC CASSLRQGSQETQYF
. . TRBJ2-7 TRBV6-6 TGTGCCAGCAGTCTCCTGGGGGGCTACGAGCAGTACTTC CASSLLGGYEQYF
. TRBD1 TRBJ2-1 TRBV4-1 TGCGCCAGCAGCCCCGCCGGACAGGTAACCCTCAATGAGCAGTTCTTC CASSPAGQVTLNEQFF
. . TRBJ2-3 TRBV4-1 TGCGCCAGCAGCCAAGGAAAGGGCGGGGTGGGTGATACGCAGTATTTT CASSQGKGGVGDTQYF
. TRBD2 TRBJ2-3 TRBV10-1 TGCGCCAGCAGTGAGTCGCGGGGGGGCCCAGATACGCAGTATTTT CASSESRGGPDTQYF
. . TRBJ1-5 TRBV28 TGTGCCAGCAGTTTATTCGGAGGGAATAGCAATCAGCCCCAGCATTTT CASSLFGGNSNQPQHF
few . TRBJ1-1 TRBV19 TGTGCCAGTAGTTGGCGGATCTGGGAAGGAGGGACTGAAGCTTTCTTT CASSWRIWEGGTEAFF
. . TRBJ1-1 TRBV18 TGTGCCAGCTCACCACAAGCAGGGAGGACTGAAGCTTTCTTT CASSPQAGRTEAFF
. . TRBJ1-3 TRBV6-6 TGTGCCAGCAGTTACGGGACGGGGGGCTCTGGAAACACCATATATTTT CASSYGTGGSGNTIYF
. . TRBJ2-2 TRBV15 TGTGCCACCAGCACTTTAGGGGCCGGGGAGCTGTTTTTT CATSTLGAGELFF
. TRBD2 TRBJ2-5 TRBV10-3 TGTGCCATCAGTGACTGGGGACTAGCGGGCCACCAAGAGACCCAGTACTTC CAISDWGLAGHQETQYF
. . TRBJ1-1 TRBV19 TGTGCCAGTAGTTGGGGCTCTAACACTGAAGCTTTCTTT CASSWGSNTEAFF
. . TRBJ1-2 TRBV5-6 TGTGCCACCGGAGGGGTAGATGGCTACACCTTC CATGGVDGYTF
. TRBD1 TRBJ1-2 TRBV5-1 TGCGCCAGCAGCTGGACAGGGTTGGGCTATGGCTACACCTTC CASSWTGLGYGYTF
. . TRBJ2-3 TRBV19 TGTGCCAGTAGTATAGACAGGGTAGATACGCAGTATTTT CASSIDRVDTQYF
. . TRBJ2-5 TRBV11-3 TGTGCCAGCAGCTCCCAGGCGGGGAGGAAGACCCAGTACTTC CASSSQAGRKTQYF
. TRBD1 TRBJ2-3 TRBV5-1 TGCGCCAGCAGCTACCAACCCCCGCTACAGGGGGTAGGCGCAGATACGCAGTATTTT CASSYQPPLQGVGADTQYF
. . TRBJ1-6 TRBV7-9 TGTGCCAGCAGCTCCGACTACTTCGGGAATTCACCCCTCCACTTT CASSSDYFGNSPLHF
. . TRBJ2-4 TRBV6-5 TGTGCCAGCAGTAGACGGGGTAACCCCAAAAACATTCAGTACTTC CASSRRGNPKNIQYF
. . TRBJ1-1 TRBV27 TGTGCCAGCAGTTTGGGGGGGCGTTGGACTGAAGCTTTCTTT CASSLGGRWTEAFF
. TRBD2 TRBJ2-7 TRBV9 TGTGCCAGCAGCGTAGCCAGCGGGATCCATCAAGAGCAGTACTTC CASSVASGIHQEQYF
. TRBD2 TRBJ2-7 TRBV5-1 TGCGCCAGCAGCGCCGGGACTAGCTACGAGCAGTACTTC CASSAGTSYEQYF
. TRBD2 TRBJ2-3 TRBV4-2 TGTGCCAGCAGCCTGGTGAGTGGGGGACTATCAGATACGCAGTATTTT CASSLVSGGLSDTQYF
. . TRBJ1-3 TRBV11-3 TGTGCCAGCAGCTTACATCAGGGGAACGGAAACACCATATATTTT CASSLHQGNGNTIYF
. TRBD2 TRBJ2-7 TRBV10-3 TGTGCCATCAGACCTAGCGGGGGGAAGGACGAGCAGTACTTC CAIRPSGGKDEQYF
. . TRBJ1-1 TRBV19 TGTGCCAGTAGTAGACCCCAGCGTAGAGCTTTCTTT CASSRPQRRAFF
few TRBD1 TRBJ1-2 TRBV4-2 TGTGCCAGCAGCAGTCGACAGGGACTTAACTATGGCTACACCTTC CASSSRQGLNYGYTF
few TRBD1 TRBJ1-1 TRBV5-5 TGTGCCAGCAGCGTCACAGGGGCCACTGAAGCTTTCTTT CASSVTGATEAFF
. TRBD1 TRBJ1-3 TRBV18 TGTGCCAGCTCACCGACAGGGGACTCTGGAAACACCATATATTTT CASSPTGDSGNTIYF
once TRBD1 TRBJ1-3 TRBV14 TGTGCCAGCAGCCGGATACCGGGACAGTTGGGATACTCTGGAAACACCATATATTTT CASSRIPGQLGYSGNTIYF
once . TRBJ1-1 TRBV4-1 TGCGCCAGCAGCCAAGGTACAGGGATTGAAGCTTTCTTT CASSQGTGIEAFF
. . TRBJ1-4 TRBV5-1 TGCGCCAGCAGCTTGGCGCCCTCGGGGGATGAAAAACTGTTTTTT CASSLAPSGDEKLFF
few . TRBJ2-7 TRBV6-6 TGTGCCAGCAGTTACGTGAGGTACGAGCAGTACTTC CASSYVRYEQYF
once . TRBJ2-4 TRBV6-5 TGTGCCAGCAGTGCGACTCTGATGGGCAAAAACATTCAGTACTTC CASSATLMGKNIQYF
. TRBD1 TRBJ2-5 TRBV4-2 TGTGCCAGCAGCCAAGGTGACTACAGGGGGGAGACCCAGTACTTC CASSQGDYRGETQYF
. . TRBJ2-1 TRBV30 TGTGCCGTGTCGACGGGAATCTACAATGAGCAGTTCTTC CAVSTGIYNEQFF
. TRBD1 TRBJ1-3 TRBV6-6 TGTGCCAGCAGCCGGACAGGGGAGGGAAACACCATATATTTT CASSRTGEGNTIYF
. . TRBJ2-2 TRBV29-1 TGCAGCGTTGCGCAGGGCTACACCGGGGAGCTGTTTTTT CSVAQGYTGELFF
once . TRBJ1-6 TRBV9 TGTGCCAGCAGCGCTGGGGGGGGTAATTCACCCCTCCACTTT CASSAGGGNSPLHF
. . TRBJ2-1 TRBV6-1 TGTGCCAGCACCTCGTTAACTATAAACAATGAGCAGTTCTTC CASTSLTINNEQFF
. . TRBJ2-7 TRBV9 TGTGCCAGCAGCCTCGGACAGACAGCTCCCTACGAGCAGTACTTC CASSLGQTAPYEQYF
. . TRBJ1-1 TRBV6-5 TGTGCCAGCAGCACACAGACCATGAACACTGAAGCTTTCTTT CASSTQTMNTEAFF
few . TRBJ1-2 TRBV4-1 TGCGCCAGCAGCCAAGAAGGAGGGAGTGACTATGGCTACACCTTC CASSQEGGSDYGYTF
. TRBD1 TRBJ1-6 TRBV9 TGTGCCAGCAGCGTAGATCATGGTCCAGGGGGGAATTCACCCCTCCACTTT CASSVDHGPGGNSPLHF
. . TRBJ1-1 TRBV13 TGTGCCAGCAGCCCCCCAGGTCTAGAAGCTTTCTTT CASSPPGLEAFF
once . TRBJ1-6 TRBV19 TGTGCCAGTAGTATTACCGGGGGTTCCTATAATTCACCCCTCCACTTT CASSITGGSYNSPLHF
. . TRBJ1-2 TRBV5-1 TGCGCCAGCAGCCAGGGGATTAACTATGGCTACACCTTC CASSQGINYGYTF
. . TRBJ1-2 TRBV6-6 TGTGCCAGCAGTTACCCCGACGGAGATGGCTACACCTTC CASSYPDGDGYTF
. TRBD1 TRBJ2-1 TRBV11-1 TGTGCCAGCAGCCAGGGACAGGGAAGGGGGTTTGGGAATGAGCAGTTCTTC CASSQGQGRGFGNEQFF
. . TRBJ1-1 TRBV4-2 TGTGCCAGCAGCCAAGATCAAGCGGGGGCTATGAACACTGAAGCTTTCTTT CASSQDQAGAMNTEAFF
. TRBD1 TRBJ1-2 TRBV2 TGTGCCAGCAGTGGGATAAGACAGGGCTATGGCTACACCTTC CASSGIRQGYGYTF
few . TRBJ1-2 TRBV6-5 TGTGCCAGCAGTTACAGGGGTAGGGGCTACACCTTC CASSYRGRGYTF
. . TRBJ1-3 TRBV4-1 TGCGCCAGCAGCCAAGATTCAAACAGATTCTCTGGAAACACCATATATTTT CASSQDSNRFSGNTIYF